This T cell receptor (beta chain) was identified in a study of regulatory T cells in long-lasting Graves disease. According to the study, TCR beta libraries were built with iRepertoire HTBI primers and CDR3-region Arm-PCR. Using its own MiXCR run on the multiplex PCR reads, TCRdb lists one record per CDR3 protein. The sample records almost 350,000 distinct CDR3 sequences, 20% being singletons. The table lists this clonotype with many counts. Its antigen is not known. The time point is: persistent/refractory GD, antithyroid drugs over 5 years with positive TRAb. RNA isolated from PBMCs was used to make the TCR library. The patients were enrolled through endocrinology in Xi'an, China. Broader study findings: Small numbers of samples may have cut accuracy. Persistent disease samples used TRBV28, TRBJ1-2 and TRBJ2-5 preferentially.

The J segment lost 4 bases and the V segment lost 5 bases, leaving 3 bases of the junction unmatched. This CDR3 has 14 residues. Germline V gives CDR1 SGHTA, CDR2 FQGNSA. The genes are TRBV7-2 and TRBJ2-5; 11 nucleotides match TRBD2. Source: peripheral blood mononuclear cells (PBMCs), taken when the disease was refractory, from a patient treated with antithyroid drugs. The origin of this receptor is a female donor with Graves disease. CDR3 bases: TGTGCCAGCAGCCGAGGACTAGCGGGAGAGACCCAGTACTTC. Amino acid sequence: CASSRGLAGETQYF. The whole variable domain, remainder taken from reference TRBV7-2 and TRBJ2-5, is GAGVSQSPSNKVTEKGKDVELRCDPISGHTALYWYRQSLGQGLEFLIYFQGNSAPDKSGLPSDRFSAERTGGSVSTLTIQRTQQEDSAVYLCASSRGLAGETQYFGPGTRLLVL.